These 7 T cell receptor beta chains originate from one sample sequenced in a study of post-analysis software for immune sequencing data. Study-level results: When patients were compared with controls, about five TRBV segments were more frequent, TRBV5-6, TRBV5-1 and TRBV20-1 among them.

These receptors lack a known antigen. Included in the TCR beta cDNA libraries were unique molecular identifiers. TCRdb independently ran MiXCR on the PCR reads; one entry per CDR3 protein. The table has about 540,000 distinct CDR3 sequences, about a third seen once. Input material: blood. The receptors shown here come from a girl between 2 and 17 years old with multiple sclerosis.

V gene TRBV20-1 combines with J gene TRBJ1-1, with no clear D. This CDR3 spans 12 amino acids. The V gene lost 1 base and the J gene lost 3 bases, with 6 bases spanning the gap. Germline CDR1 and CDR2: DFQATT and SNEGSKA (reference sequence). Here the CDR3 reads CSARVPDTEAFF. The CDR3, as DNA: TGCAGTGCTAGAGTTCCCGACACTGAAGCTTTCTTT.

This clonotype was recorded a few times. This chain joins TRBV7-2 and TRBJ2-3; D is uncertain. Germline-derived CDR1 and CDR2 are SGHTA and FQGNSA. Trimming took 5 bases from V and 4 from J, leaving 1 base between them. CDR3 length equals 10 residues. The CDR3 loop is CASSPDTQYF. The CDR3, as DNA: TGTGCCAGCAGCCCAGATACGCAGTATTTT.

Details on this clonotype: Compared with germline, one end of the junction differs, possibly owing to a read error. The chain employs TRBV12-3 or TRBV12-4 and TRBJ2-6; 7 nucleotides agree with TRBD2. The CDR3 spans 13 residues. The CDR3 sequence is CASGKSGANVPTF. The CDR3 nucleotides are TGTGCCAGCGGGAAGAGCGGGGCCAACGTCCCGACTTTC.

As DNA, the CDR3 is TGTGCCAGCAGCCAATTGGACAGGGTAGGCTACAATGAGCAGTTCTTC. It encodes CASSQLDRVGYNEQFF. The chain is built from TRBV3-1 and TRBJ2-1, with 8 bases that match TRBD1. The length of the CDR3 is 16 residues. V was clipped by 2 bases and J by 3 bases; unmatched bases: 6. CDR1 is LGHDT, CDR2 YNNKEL, per germline (reference sequence).

The rearrangement joins TRBV29-1 to TRBJ2-3; TRBD1 aligns across 8 bases. Germline trimming cut 7 bases from V and 1 base from J; bases unmatched to any gene: 7. CDR3 length: 14 residues. In germline, CDR1 is SQVTM, CDR2 ANQGSEA. The CDR3 DNA follows: TGCAGCGGCGGGGTGGACAGGGGCACAGATACGCAGTATTTT. As protein: CSGGVDRGTDTQYF.

In this sample, this clonotype turned up many times. The chain employs TRBV7-2 and TRBJ2-1; D remains unclear. V lost 5 bases and J 9 bases, leaving 11 bases between the germline ends. The CDR3 totals 12 residues. Germline CDR1 SGHTA, CDR2 FQGNSA. The CDR3 sequence is CASSPRDPEQFF. Here the CDR3 DNA reads TGTGCCAGCAGCCCTAGAGACCCTGAGCAGTTCTTC.

V is TRBV6-1 and J is TRBJ2-5, with TRBD2 identical over 13 bases. In germline, CDR1 is MNHNS, CDR2 SASEGT. J was trimmed by 6 bases and V by 6 bases; bases with no gene match: 16. The CDR3 has 18 amino acids. The CDR3 DNA sequence: TGTGCCAGCAGGACAGGAGTGGGACTAGCGGGGCGACGGAAGACCCAGTACTTC. Translation: CASRTGVGLAGRRKTQYF.